This T cell receptor beta chain was observed in a study of cytomegalovirus exposure and HLA in healthy donors. As regards this clone: Its antigen is undetermined.

Study findings and constraints: In vitro testing confirmed three CMV-associated chains as specific for CMV antigens. Altogether, some 170 TCR beta chains were recorded as cytomegalovirus-associated.

Per the germline V gene, CDR1 is SGHNT and CDR2 is YYREEE (reference sequence). Trimming took 3 bases from V and 5 from J; bases not matched to a gene: 10. CDR3 length: 15 amino acids. It was with 60 Vbeta and 13 Jbeta primers that the PCR ran. The assay was immunoSEQ multiplex PCR, and TCRdb's table has in-frame clones only and misses some. Among 150,000 or so clones listed, about 85% were seen once. This TCR was recovered from a woman aged 50 to 60 in good health and CMV-seropositive. The sequenced material came from PBMCs. This rearrangement joins TRBV5-4 to TRBJ2-7; TRBD1 aligns across 8 bases. CDR3: CASSSPRTGYHEQYF. Written as DNA, the CDR3 is TGTGCCAGCAGCTCCCCTCGGACAGGGTACCACGAGCAGTACTTC.